This TCR beta chain stems from a study of cytomegalovirus exposure and HLA in healthy donors. The CDR3 is made up of 15 amino acids. CDR1 is SSHAT and CDR2 is FNYEAQ in the germline V gene (reference sequence). Study-level results: As was reported, the HLA-A and HLA-B alleles of most subjects were accurately predicted from TCR beta sequences. Association of fewer than 20,000 TCR beta sequences with HLA alleles was found at 0.05 false discovery rate in a later analysis.

For this clone: Its antigen remains unidentified. One junction end does not reproduce the germline sequence, and a read error may be involved.

The PCR employed 60 Vbeta primers together with 13 Jbeta primers. This table comes from immunoSEQ multiplex PCR, and its TCRdb copy is limited to in-frame clones, with some not included. The sample includes fewer than 110,000 clones, about 80% seen only once; the top ten take around 7.8%. The origin of this receptor is a young man in good health and CMV-seronegative. Sequencing was done on a sample of PBMCs. V gene TRBV7-7 combines with J gene TRBJ2-5; D possibly corresponds to TRBD2 (5 bases). DNA of the CDR3: TGTGCCAGCAGCTTAGATGGGCTAGCAGCAGAGGCCCAGTACTTC. The encoded protein is CASSLDGLAAEAQYF.